These 6 T cell receptor beta chains were all obtained from the same sample, sequenced in a study of T-cell reconstitution after alpha-beta-depleted transplantation in children. TCRbeta library construction was performed incorporating unique molecular identifiers. TCRdb reprocessed the PCR reads via MiXCR and lists one record per CDR3 protein. The repertoire holds 70,000 to 95,000 distinct CDR3 sequences, with 15% to 19% as singletons. The source material was PBMCs, mostly from graft donor cells, sampled 180 days after TCRalphabeta/CD19-depleted stem cell transplant. Source of these receptors: a male patient aged 2-10 years who had a stem cell transplant for acute lymphoblastic leukemia, so the T cells may come from the graft donor.

This clonotype was seen more than once but under ten times. This rearrangement joins TRBV11-2 to TRBJ2-1; D remains unclear. Trimming stripped 0 bases from V and 0 bases from J, with 15 bases between. The CDR3 spans 18 residues. Germline V gene sequence: CDR1 SGHAT, CDR2 FQNNGV. The CDR3 loop reads CASSLDMGQVSSYNEQFF. The CDR3 DNA reads as TGTGCCAGCAGCTTAGATATGGGCCAGGTGAGCTCCTACAATGAGCAGTTCTTC.

This clonotype showed up just a few times. The rearrangement links TRBV6-1 to TRBJ1-1; D uncertain. Looked up from germline, CDR1 is MNHNS and CDR2 is SASEGT. V lost 11 bases, J lost 3 bases, and 22 bases lay in between. This CDR3 is 15 amino acids long. CDR3 bases: TGTGCCGGCGGCCCAGGACCCGCGGGGTACACTGAAGCTTTCTTT. Translation: CAGGPGPAGYTEAFF.

The chain uses TRBV3-1 and TRBJ2-2; a weak D match, TRBD2 (5 bases). This CDR3 is built from 16 residues. Trimming removed 0 bases at V and 1 base at J, with 9 bases between. Germline V gene data show CDR1 as LGHDT and CDR2 as YNNKEL (reference sequence). This CDR3 is CASSQDPAGNTGELFF. CDR3 bases: TGTGCCAGCAGCCAAGATCCCGCGGGGAACACCGGGGAGCTGTTTTTT.

This clonotype has just a few counts. The chain joins TRBV11-2 to TRBJ1-1; D is unclear. V was cut by 4 bases and J by 3 bases, with 12 bases left in between. CDR1 is SGHAT and CDR2 is FQNNGV in the germline V gene. This CDR3 is 14 amino acids long. The chain's CDR3 is CASSSYSGHTEAFF. CDR3 nucleotide sequence: TGTGCCAGCAGCTCCTACAGCGGGCACACTGAAGCTTTCTTT.

The sample holds many counts of this clonotype. The chain links TRBV7-2 to TRBJ1-2; a possible D gene is TRBD1 (5 bases). This CDR3 region has 14 residues. Germline lookup yields CDR1 SGHTA and CDR2 FQGNSA. Trimming stripped 3 bases from V and 8 bases from J, with 16 bases between. The CDR3 loop is CASSLDKGNRGYTF. Written as DNA, the CDR3 is TGTGCCAGCAGCTTGGATAAGGGGAATCGGGGCTACACCTTC.

This clonotype was recorded at least ten times. The chain joins TRBV7-2 to TRBJ2-7; D is unresolved. V gave up 3 bases and J gave up 2 bases, with 8 bases separating them. The germline V gene has CDR1 SGHTA and CDR2 FQGNSA. The CDR3 spans 13 residues. DNA for the CDR3: TGTGCCAGCAGCTTCCCCGGTCCCTACGAGCAGTACTTC. Its translation: CASSFPGPYEQYF.